This TCR beta chain was found in a study of cytomegalovirus exposure and HLA in healthy donors. Findings of the study overall: As immune exposure information, only CMV serostatus was available. Productive rates of about 87% or about 30% were seen for most TCR beta V segments in an earlier analysis.

In the case of this clone: Its antigen is still unknown.

This CDR3 has 17 amino acids. Germline V gene data show CDR1 as SGHTA and CDR2 as FQGNSA. The V end lost 1 base, the J end lost 5 bases, and 20 bases lay between the germline ends. Primers: 60 Vbeta forward and 13 Jbeta reverse. Repertoires were generated with immunoSEQ multiplex PCR, while TCRdb's copy carries only in-frame clones and drops some. Of some 190,000 clones listed, about four fifths are singletons. The sequencing input was PBMCs. The rearrangement joins TRBV7-2 to TRBJ1-1; unclear D gene. The source is a woman aged 25-40 years in good health and CMV-seropositive. CDR3 sequence: CASSLVGSGNGRTEAFF. CDR3 sequence (DNA): TGTGCCAGCAGCTTAGTGGGCAGCGGGAATGGGAGAACTGAAGCTTTCTTT.